The 6 T cell receptor beta chains below all came from one sample that was sequenced in a study of T cell responses to AZD1222 COVID-19 vaccine. Repertoires were generated with immunoSEQ multiplex PCR, while TCRdb's copy carries only in-frame clones and drops some. The top ten hold approximately 4.5% of the sample, which has 80,000 or so clones, about 92% seen once. This material consisted of peripheral blood, taken 28 days after the second AZD1222 dose. All receptors derive from an adult who received the AZD1222 COVID-19 vaccine.

The genes are TRBV19 and TRBJ2-6; D is undetermined. Trimming took 2 bases from V and 0 from J, leaving 5 bases between them. Germline assignment: CDR1 LNHDA and CDR2 SQIVND (reference sequence). The CDR3 is 15 residues long. CDR3 amino acids: CASSIQISGANVLTF. CDR3 sequence (DNA): TGTGCCAGTAGTATACAGATCTCTGGGGCCAACGTCCTGACTTTC.

V usage is TRBV27 and J usage is TRBJ2-1; tentatively, D is TRBD1 or TRBD2 (5 bases each). Germline CDR1 and CDR2: MNHEY and SMNVEV (reference sequence). V was shortened by 2 bases and J by 6 bases, with 11 bases between the two germline ends. This CDR3 is built from 14 residues. The CDR3 here is CASSLGRGVNEQFF. The CDR3 region has the DNA TGTGCCAGCAGTTTAGGCAGAGGGGTCAATGAGCAGTTCTTC.

The chain carries TRBV9 and TRBJ1-1; 7 bases are a match to TRBD1. The length of the CDR3 is 14 residues. With 4 bases clipped from V and 3 bases from J, the junction kept 6 bases outside the gene matches. Germline values: CDR1 SGDLS, CDR2 YYNGEE. This chain's CDR3 is CASSPGTAYTEAFF. CDR3 coding DNA: TGTGCCAGCAGCCCTGGGACAGCCTACACTGAAGCTTTCTTT.

The genes are TRBV19 and TRBJ1-2, with D unresolved. Germline CDR1 and CDR2: LNHDA and SQIVND (reference sequence). V lost 8 bases and J 0 bases, leaving 22 bases between the germline ends. The CDR3 length is 17 residues. The CDR3 nucleotides are TGTGCCAGTGTAAGGATGGGGTTGACTGGGGCTAACTATGGCTACACCTTC. It yields the protein CASVRMGLTGANYGYTF. Using reference TRBV19 and TRBJ1-2 for the parts outside the CDR3, the full variable domain is DGGITQSPKYLFRKEGQNVTLSCEQNLNHDAMYWYRQDPGQGLRLIYYSQIVNDFQKGDIAEGYSVSREKKESFPLTVTSAQKNPTAFYLCASVRMGLTGANYGYTFGSGTRLTVV.

The V gene is TRBV30, the J gene TRBJ1-3, with 8 bases lining up with TRBD1. CDR3 length equals 15 residues. Losses at the gene ends were 1 base for V and 3 bases for J; bases not matched to a gene: 5. CDR1 is GTSNPN, CDR2 SVGIG, per germline (reference sequence). CDR3 amino acids: CAWSDLDRVGNTIYF. CDR3 DNA: TGTGCCTGGAGTGACCTGGACAGGGTTGGAAACACCATATATTTT.

This chain joins TRBV5-6 and TRBJ1-2; possibly TRBD1 for D (5 bases). The CDR3 loop spans 16 amino acids. CDR1 and CDR2 (germline): SGHDT, YYEEEE. Trimming pared 4 bases from V and 0 bases from J, leaving 16 bases between. In DNA form, the CDR3 reads TGTGCCAGCAGCCCCCGAGTGGCAGGGACTAACTATGGCTACACCTTC. Its protein is CASSPRVAGTNYGYTF.